The clone carrying this TCR beta chain was counted a few times. Its antigen remains unknown. Expressed TCRB transcripts got sequenced, as all isolated RNA was reverse transcribed. This table comes from immunoSEQ multiplex PCR, and its TCRdb copy is limited to in-frame clones, with some not included. The table lists about 620,000 clones, roughly 15% of them singletons. This entry is derived from a study of beta chain features in type 1 diabetes. Study details: Cells sorted and examined across all samples totaled over 95 million.

The CDR3 has 14 residues. J gave up 4 bases and V 6 bases, and 4 bases lay outside the gene matches. Germline V lookup: CDR1 MDHEN, CDR2 SYDVKM. Study-wide results and limits: Compared to healthy donors, patients appeared to have naive, central memory and Treg TCRB repertoires that were more alike. Since sequencing was performed on cDNA, cells with high TCR expression could be over-represented.

What was sequenced was naive CD4+ T cells from blood. This chain uses TRBV28 with TRBJ1-4, with 8 bases that match TRBD1. This TCR derives from a man aged 18-30 years in good health. The CDR3 loop reads CASSLGQGNEKLFF. CDR3 in DNA: TGTGCCAGCAGCCTTGGACAGGGTAATGAAAAACTGTTTTTT.